Described below is a single T cell receptor beta chain sequence and its context. The data were obtained in a study of blood T cell repertoires in COVID-19. The CDR3 length is 11 residues. V was pared by 8 bases and J by 4 bases, with 9 bases between. Per germline, CDR1 MNHEY and CDR2 SVGAGI. Clones were sequenced by immunoSEQ multiplex PCR, and TCRdb holds only the in-frame ones, with some missing. The table has 50,000 to 80,000 clones, approximately 90% seen once. The specimen sequenced was PBMCs or T cells enriched from blood (not recorded which). The TCR originated in a woman aged 40 to 50 who had recovered from COVID-19. The chain links TRBV6-5 to TRBJ2-7; no definite D call. As DNA, the CDR3 is TGTGCCAGCGTGAGAGGATACGAGCAGTACTTC. This sequence encodes CASVRGYEQYF.